The sequence of this T cell receptor beta chain was determined in a study of Graves' ophthalmopathy and Graves' hyperthyroidism. Trimming removed 0 bases at V and 7 bases at J, with 19 bases between. Germline-derived CDR1 and CDR2 are ENHRY and SYGVKD. The CDR3 consists of 17 residues. Amplification of TCR beta CDR3 regions used RNA transcripts. First-round RT-PCR used HTBI primers; second-round multiplex PCR followed. TCRdb itself ran the multiplex PCR reads through MiXCR, one entry per CDR3 protein. This table has hundreds of thousands of distinct CDR3 sequences, roughly two fifths appearing once. The genes are TRBV10-3 and TRBJ1-5, with a weak D call TRBD1 (5 bases). The TCR originated in an adult man with Graves' ophthalmopathy. Specimen: peripheral blood. The CDR3: CAISESLTSGPGQPQHF. As DNA, the CDR3 is TGTGCCATCAGTGAGTCATTGACGTCAGGGCCAGGACAGCCCCAGCATTTT.